This passage covers 27 T cell receptor beta chains from one sample sequenced in a study of radiation and T cells in renal cell carcinoma. Time point meaning: blood 4 weeks post-SBRT, at nephrectomy. Treatment: 15 Gy SBRT to primary tumor, nephrectomy 4 weeks later. Profiled with immunoSEQ multiplex PCR; TCRdb holds only in-frame clones, not every one. There are just under 150,000 clones in the sample; approximately 86% occur only once, and under 20% lies in the top ten. Sequencing was performed on blood, taken from a patient whose treatment included radiotherapy and nephrectomy. The receptor source for this set is a woman aged 50 to 60 with renal cell carcinoma.

V and J are TRBV18 and TRBJ1-5; the match to TRBD1 covers 7 bases. After removal of 3 bases from V and 2 bases from J, the junction contained 10 bases not matched to a gene. Germline V gene sequence: CDR1 KGHSH, CDR2 LQKENI. The CDR3 extends over 17 amino acids. Here the CDR3 reads CASSPGTQGEGNQPQHF. The CDR3 DNA sequence: TGTGCCAGCTCACCCGGAACCCAGGGGGAGGGCAATCAGCCCCAGCATTTT.

The chain is built from TRBV19 and TRBJ2-2, with a weak D call TRBD1 (5 bases). V shed 3 bases and J shed 3 bases, with 8 bases lying between them. In germline, CDR1 is LNHDA, CDR2 SQIVND (reference sequence). The CDR3 is made up of 14 amino acids. This CDR3 is CASSIQGYTGELFF. The CDR3 region has the DNA TGTGCCAGTAGTATCCAGGGATACACCGGGGAGCTGTTTTTT.

The chain employs TRBV9 and TRBJ1-4; 10 bases map to TRBD1. Germline CDR1 is SGDLS and CDR2 is YYNGEE. This CDR3 has 14 amino acids. J gave up 8 bases and V 3 bases, and 4 bases lay outside the gene matches. The CDR3 region has the DNA TGTGCCAGCAGCGCCGGGACAGGGGAGGAAAAACTGTTTTTT. Translated: CASSAGTGEEKLFF.

V and J are TRBV19 and TRBJ1-1, with unresolved D. V dropped 9 bases and J dropped 0 bases, with 17 bases sitting between them. This CDR3 is 15 amino acids long. Germline V gene sequence: CDR1 LNHDA, CDR2 SQIVND (reference sequence). CDR3 loop: CASRRTRAVNTEAFF. The CDR3 bases are TGTGCCAGCCGACGGACCAGAGCGGTGAACACTGAAGCTTTCTTT.

The rearrangement joins TRBV7-2 to TRBJ2-1; D gene unclear. The V end lost 10 bases, the J end lost 1 base, and 14 bases lay between the germline ends. The CDR3 has 14 amino acids. Germline lookup yields CDR1 SGHTA and CDR2 FQGNSA. The CDR3 loop is CATHWGGSYNEQFF. CDR3 coding DNA: TGTGCCACCCACTGGGGTGGGTCCTACAATGAGCAGTTCTTC.

This clone was seen more than once but under ten times. The genes are TRBV19 and TRBJ2-2; unclear D gene. Germline V CDR1 and CDR2: LNHDA, SQIVND (reference sequence). Trimming stripped 9 bases from V and 7 bases from J, with 12 bases between. The CDR3 runs to 12 residues. The CDR3 coding sequence is TGTGCCAGCCACCCCTATGGCGGGGAGCTGTTTTTT. As protein: CASHPYGGELFF.

This chain links TRBV28 with TRBJ1-5; the match to TRBD1 covers 9 bases. Germline values: CDR1 MDHEN, CDR2 SYDVKM. The length of the CDR3 is 17 residues. Trimming took 7 bases from V and 0 from J; bases not matched to a gene: 10. This CDR3 reads CASIPGQGPFSNQPQHF. The CDR3 nucleotides are TGTGCCAGCATTCCGGGACAGGGCCCCTTTAGCAATCAGCCCCAGCATTTT.

This chain joins TRBV19 and TRBJ2-3; TRBD1 might be the D (6 bases). V dropped 5 bases and J dropped 6 bases, with 9 bases sitting between them. This CDR3 is 12 amino acids long. Germline CDR1 LNHDA, CDR2 SQIVND (reference sequence). The chain's CDR3 is CASSPQGDTQYF. The CDR3 DNA follows: TGTGCCAGTAGTCCGCAGGGGGATACGCAGTATTTT.

The gene calls are TRBV30 and TRBJ1-3, with D unclear. The CDR3 is made up of 13 amino acids. In germline, CDR1 is GTSNPN, CDR2 SVGIG (reference sequence). V was cut by 2 bases and J by 4 bases, with 9 bases left in between. The CDR3 DNA sequence: TGTGCCTGGAGTCCCTCCACCGGAAACACCATATATTTT. It is translated as CAWSPSTGNTIYF.

The genes are TRBV7-2 and TRBJ2-2; no firm D call. Trimming removed 1 base from V and 7 bases from J, with 4 bases in between. From germline, CDR1 is SGHTA and CDR2 FQGNSA. This CDR3 comprises 12 residues. The CDR3 spells CASSLVVGELFF. The CDR3 nucleotides are TGTGCCAGCAGCTTAGTGGTCGGGGAGCTGTTTTTT.

This clone was recorded a few times. The genes are TRBV7-2 and TRBJ1-1, with D hard to call. CDR3 length equals 14 residues. V was shortened by 5 bases and J by 0 bases, with 10 bases between the two germline ends. Germline V lookup: CDR1 SGHTA, CDR2 FQGNSA. As DNA, the CDR3 is TGTGCCAGCAGCCCACCCCCATTGAACACTGAAGCTTTCTTT. Amino acids: CASSPPPLNTEAFF. The variable domain in full, completed from reference TRBV7-2 and TRBJ1-1, reads GAGVSQSPSNKVTEKGKDVELRCDPISGHTALYWYRQSLGQGLEFLIYFQGNSAPDKSGLPSDRFSAERTGGSVSTLTIQRTQQEDSAVYLCASSPPPLNTEAFFGQGTRLTVV.

The chain recombines TRBV27 with TRBJ1-5; 8 nucleotides agree with TRBD1. The V gene's germline CDR1 is MNHEY and CDR2 SMNVEV (reference sequence). This CDR3 is built from 15 residues. V lost 5 bases and J lost 6; bases outside the gene matches: 9. CDR3: CASSIDRGLGQPQHF. The CDR3 coding sequence is TGTGCCAGCAGTATTGACAGGGGTTTGGGTCAGCCCCAGCATTTT.

V and J are TRBV6-6 and TRBJ2-3; unclear D gene. V gave up 6 bases and J gave up 3 bases, with 7 bases separating them. The germline gives CDR1 MNHNY, CDR2 SVGAGI (reference sequence). CDR3 length: 12 amino acids. The CDR3 reads CASSSSTDTQYF. The CDR3 DNA sequence: TGTGCCAGCAGCTCATCGACAGATACGCAGTATTTT.

The chain links TRBV11-3 to TRBJ2-3, with D possibly being TRBD2 (5 bases). This CDR3 contains 13 residues. Germline V gene data show CDR1 as SGHNT and CDR2 as YENEEA. V lost 5 bases and J lost 10, with 16 bases in between. The DNA for the CDR3 is TGTGCCAGCAGCCCTAGTCCCACCGGGGCGCAGTATTTT. It encodes CASSPSPTGAQYF.

V is TRBV2 and J is TRBJ2-7, with 7 nucleotides matching TRBD1. Trimming at V came to 11 bases and at J to 2 bases, leaving 9 bases not matched to a gene. This CDR3 is built from 13 residues. Germline V gene sequence: CDR1 SNHLY, CDR2 FYNNEI. Written as DNA, the CDR3 is TGTGCCCCTCCCGGGACAGTAGCCTACGAGCAGTACTTC. It specifies CAPPGTVAYEQYF.

The chain employs TRBV9 and TRBJ2-7; 8 bases are shared with TRBD2. V was clipped by 0 bases and J by 4 bases; unmatched bases: 3. The CDR3 has 14 amino acids. Germline V gene data show CDR1 as SGDLS and CDR2 as YYNGEE. The CDR3 is CASSVVAGNYEQYF. The DNA of the CDR3 is TGTGCCAGCAGCGTAGTAGCGGGGAATTACGAGCAGTACTTC.

This chain uses TRBV7-9 with TRBJ1-2; 7 positions agree with TRBD1. Germline V gene lookup returns CDR1 SEHNR and CDR2 FQNEAQ (reference sequence). The CDR3 is 14 amino acids. Trimming at V came to 5 bases and at J to 7 bases, leaving 10 bases not matched to a gene. This CDR3 is CASSPGTAQRGYTF. As DNA, the CDR3 is TGTGCCAGCAGCCCCGGGACAGCTCAACGTGGCTACACCTTC.

The chain has TRBV7-9 and TRBJ2-1; TRBD2 matches at 15 bases. There are 15 residues in the CDR3. Germline V gene sequence: CDR1 SEHNR, CDR2 FQNEAQ (reference sequence). The J segment lost 7 bases and the V segment lost 5 bases, leaving 3 bases of the junction unmatched. Here the CDR3 DNA reads TGTGCCAGCAGCCGGGGACTAGCGGGAGGAAATGAGCAGTTCTTC. Translating gives CASSRGLAGGNEQFF. Variable domain in full (rest from reference TRBV7-9 and TRBJ2-1): DTGVSQNPRHKITKRGQNVTFRCDPISEHNRLYWYRQTLGQGPEFLTYFQNEAQLEKSRLLSDRFSAERPKGSFSTLEIQRTEQGDSAMYLCASSRGLAGGNEQFFGPGTRLTVL.

J is TRBJ1-2 and V is TRBV6-5, with D maybe TRBD1 (6 bases). CDR1 MNHEY and CDR2 SVGAGI come from the germline V gene. This CDR3 contains 14 residues. The V gene lost 6 bases and the J gene lost 0 bases, with 11 bases spanning the gap. The CDR3 DNA reads as TGTGCCAGCAGACTCCGGGACACTAACTATGGCTACACCTTC. Translating it yields CASRLRDTNYGYTF.

This chain connects TRBV28 to TRBJ2-7; TRBD1 aligns across 11 bases. After removal of 10 bases from V and 6 bases from J, the junction contained 11 bases not matched to a gene. CDR1 is MDHEN, CDR2 SYDVKM, per germline. The CDR3 loop spans 14 amino acids. In DNA, the CDR3 is TGTGCCATCAGCAACACCGGACAGGGGGCCGAGCAGTACTTC. This translates into CAISNTGQGAEQYF. Drawing the rest from reference TRBV28 and TRBJ2-7, the complete variable domain is DVKVTQSSRYLVKRTGEKVFLECVQDMDHENMFWYRQDPGLGLRLIYFSYDVKMKEKGDIPEGYSVSREKKERFSLILESASTNQTSMYLCAISNTGQGAEQYFGPGTRLTVT.

The rearrangement links TRBV7-2 to TRBJ2-7; 11 nucleotides match TRBD2. The CDR3 has 14 residues. Losses at the gene ends were 7 bases for V and 3 bases for J; bases not matched to a gene: 5. Germline CDR1 SGHTA, CDR2 FQGNSA. DNA for the CDR3: TGTGCCAGCACTCGAGGACTAGCGGGCTACGAGCAGTACTTC. Translating gives CASTRGLAGYEQYF.

The J gene is TRBJ1-4, the V gene TRBV4-3, with 7 bases that match TRBD1. V gave up 3 bases and J gave up 5 bases; unmatched junction bases: 3. The CDR3 contains 14 residues. Germline values: CDR1 LGHNA, CDR2 YSLEER. The CDR3 is CASSHLTGNEKLFF. CDR3 nucleotide sequence: TGCGCCAGCAGCCATCTGACAGGGAATGAAAAACTGTTTTTT.

This chain joins TRBV6-1 and TRBJ1-5; 12 bases match TRBD1. Germline CDR1 is MNHNS and CDR2 is SASEGT. V was clipped by 2 bases and J by 8 bases; unmatched bases: 4. This CDR3 has 15 amino acids. CDR3 sequence: CASSESGTGGEPQHF. The DNA for the CDR3 is TGTGCCAGCAGTGAATCCGGGACAGGGGGCGAGCCCCAGCATTTT.

The CDR3 sequence is CASSISPAGELFF. The CDR3 DNA reads TGTGCCAGCAGTATCAGCCCAGCGGGGGAGCTGTTTTTT. The chain has TRBV27 and TRBJ2-2; D is uncertain. The germline V gene encodes CDR1 MNHEY and CDR2 SMNVEV (reference sequence). The CDR3 covers 13 residues. Trimming took off 5 bases at V and 8 bases at J, with 12 bases between the two ends.

The chain links TRBV6-6 to TRBJ2-1; 7 bases map to TRBD2. V trimming: 2 bases; J trimming: 6 bases; junction bases outside the gene matches: 4. Per germline, CDR1 MNHNY and CDR2 SVGAGI (reference sequence). The CDR3 totals 14 residues. The CDR3 DNA is TGTGCCAGCAGTTACGATCGGACTAGCAATGAGCAGTTCTTC. Translation gives CASSYDRTSNEQFF.

The genes are TRBV5-1 and TRBJ2-7; D is possibly TRBD1 or TRBD2 (5 bases each). Germline CDR1 reads SGHRS; CDR2 reads YFSETQ. The V end was cut by 4 bases, the J end by 5 bases, with 16 bases between. The CDR3 extends over 14 amino acids. CDR3 protein: CASSLQGPLDEQYF. In nucleotides, the CDR3 is TGCGCCAGCAGCCTGCAGGGACCTTTGGACGAGCAGTACTTC.

This chain links TRBV18 with TRBJ2-7; the D call may be TRBD1 or TRBD2 (6 bases each). V was trimmed by 3 bases and J by 2 bases, leaving 26 bases between them. The germline gives CDR1 KGHSH, CDR2 LQKENI. CDR3 size: 19 residues. CDR3 DNA sequence: TGTGCCAGCTCACCGGGACTTTTGGGGGGCGAAAGCCGAACCTACGAGCAGTACTTC. It encodes CASSPGLLGGESRTYEQYF.